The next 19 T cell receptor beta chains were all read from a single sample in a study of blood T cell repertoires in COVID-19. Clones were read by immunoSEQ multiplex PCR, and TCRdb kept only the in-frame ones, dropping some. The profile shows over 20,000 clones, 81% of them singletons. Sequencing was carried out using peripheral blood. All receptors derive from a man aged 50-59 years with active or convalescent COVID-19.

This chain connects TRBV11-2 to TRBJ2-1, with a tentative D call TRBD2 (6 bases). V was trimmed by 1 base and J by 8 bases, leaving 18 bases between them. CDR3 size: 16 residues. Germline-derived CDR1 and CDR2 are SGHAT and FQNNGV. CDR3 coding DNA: TGTGCCAGCAGCTTAGTCGCCCGGGGGACGGGCGATGAGCAGTTCTTC. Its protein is CASSLVARGTGDEQFF.

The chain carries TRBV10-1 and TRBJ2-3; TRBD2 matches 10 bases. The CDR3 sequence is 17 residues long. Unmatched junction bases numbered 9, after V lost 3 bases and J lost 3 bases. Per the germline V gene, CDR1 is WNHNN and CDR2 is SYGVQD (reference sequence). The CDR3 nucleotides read TGCGCCAGCAGTGATCGGGGGCCTAGCGGGAGAACAGATACGCAGTATTTT. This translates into CASSDRGPSGRTDTQYF.

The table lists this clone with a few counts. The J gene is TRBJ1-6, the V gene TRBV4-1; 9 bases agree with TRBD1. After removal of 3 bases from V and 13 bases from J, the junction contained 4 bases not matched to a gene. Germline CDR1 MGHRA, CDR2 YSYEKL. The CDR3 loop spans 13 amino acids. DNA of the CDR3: TGCGCCAGCAGCCAGGACAGGGGTCCCCCCCTCCACTTT. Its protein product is CASSQDRGPPLHF.

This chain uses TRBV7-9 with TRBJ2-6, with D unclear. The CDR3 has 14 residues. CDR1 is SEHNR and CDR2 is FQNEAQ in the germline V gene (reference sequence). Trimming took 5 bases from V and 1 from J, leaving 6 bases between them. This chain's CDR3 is CASSTTSGANVLTF. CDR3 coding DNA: TGTGCCAGCAGCACAACGTCTGGGGCCAACGTCCTGACTTTC.

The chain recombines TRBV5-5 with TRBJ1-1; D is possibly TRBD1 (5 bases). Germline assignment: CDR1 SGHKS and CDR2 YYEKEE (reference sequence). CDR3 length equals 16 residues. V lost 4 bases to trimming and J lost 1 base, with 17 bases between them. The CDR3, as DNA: TGTGCCAGCAGCCATTTACTCGGACACCCGAACACTGAAGCTTTCTTT. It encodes CASSHLLGHPNTEAFF.

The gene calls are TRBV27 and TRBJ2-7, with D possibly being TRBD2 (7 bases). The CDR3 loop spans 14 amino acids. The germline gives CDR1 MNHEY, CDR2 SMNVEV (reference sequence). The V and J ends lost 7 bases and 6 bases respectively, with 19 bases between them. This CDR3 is CASTPKGGGGEQYF. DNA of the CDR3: TGTGCCAGCACTCCAAAGGGGGGGGGAGGCGAGCAGTACTTC.

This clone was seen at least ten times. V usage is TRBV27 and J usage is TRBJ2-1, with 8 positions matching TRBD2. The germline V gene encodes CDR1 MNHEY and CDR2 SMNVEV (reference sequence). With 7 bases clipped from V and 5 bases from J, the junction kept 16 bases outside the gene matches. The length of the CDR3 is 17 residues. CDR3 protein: CASTLRVTGGPDNEQFF. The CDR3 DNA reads TGTGCCAGCACCCTAAGGGTTACGGGAGGGCCCGACAATGAGCAGTTCTTC.

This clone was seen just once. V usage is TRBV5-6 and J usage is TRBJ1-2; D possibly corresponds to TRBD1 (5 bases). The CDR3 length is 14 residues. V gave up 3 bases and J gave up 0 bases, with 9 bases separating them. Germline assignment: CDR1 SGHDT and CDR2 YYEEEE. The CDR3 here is CASSWGRTNYGYTF. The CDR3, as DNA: TGTGCCAGCAGCTGGGGGAGGACTAACTATGGCTACACCTTC.

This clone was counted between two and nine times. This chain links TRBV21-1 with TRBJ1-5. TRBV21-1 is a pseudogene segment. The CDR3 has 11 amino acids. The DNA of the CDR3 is TGTGCCAGCAGCGCCGGAGGAGCCCAGCATTTT. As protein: CASSAGGAQHF.

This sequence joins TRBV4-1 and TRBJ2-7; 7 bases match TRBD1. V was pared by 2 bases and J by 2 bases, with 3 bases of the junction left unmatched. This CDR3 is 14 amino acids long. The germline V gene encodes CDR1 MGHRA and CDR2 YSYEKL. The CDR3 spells CASSQPQGTYEQYF. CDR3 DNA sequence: TGCGCCAGCAGCCAACCACAGGGGACCTACGAGCAGTACTTC.

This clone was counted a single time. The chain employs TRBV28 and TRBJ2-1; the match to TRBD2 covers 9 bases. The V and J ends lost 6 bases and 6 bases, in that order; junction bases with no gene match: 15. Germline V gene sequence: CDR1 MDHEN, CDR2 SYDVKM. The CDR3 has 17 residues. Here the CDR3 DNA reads TGTGCCAGCAGCTTAAGGAAGGGACTAGCAGTGGGCAATGAGCAGTTCTTC. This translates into CASSLRKGLAVGNEQFF.

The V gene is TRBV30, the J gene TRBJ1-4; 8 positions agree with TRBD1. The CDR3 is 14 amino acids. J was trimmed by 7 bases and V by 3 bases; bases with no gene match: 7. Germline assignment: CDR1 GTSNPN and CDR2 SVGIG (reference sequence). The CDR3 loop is CAWSSGGAVEKLFF. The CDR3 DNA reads TGTGCCTGGAGCTCAGGGGGCGCGGTTGAAAAACTGTTTTTT.

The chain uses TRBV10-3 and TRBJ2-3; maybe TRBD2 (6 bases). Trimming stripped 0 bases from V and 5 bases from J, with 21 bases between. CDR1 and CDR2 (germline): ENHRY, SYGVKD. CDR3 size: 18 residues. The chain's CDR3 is CAISESYSPSADGDTQYF. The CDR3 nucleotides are TGTGCCATCAGTGAGTCGTATTCGCCTAGCGCCGATGGAGATACGCAGTATTTT.

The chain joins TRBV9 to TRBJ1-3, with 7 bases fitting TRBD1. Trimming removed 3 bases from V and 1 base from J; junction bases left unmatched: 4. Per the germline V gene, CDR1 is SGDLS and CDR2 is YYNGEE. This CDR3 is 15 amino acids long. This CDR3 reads CASSGLGQSGNTIYF. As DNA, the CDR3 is TGTGCCAGCAGCGGACTGGGACAGTCTGGAAACACCATATATTTT.

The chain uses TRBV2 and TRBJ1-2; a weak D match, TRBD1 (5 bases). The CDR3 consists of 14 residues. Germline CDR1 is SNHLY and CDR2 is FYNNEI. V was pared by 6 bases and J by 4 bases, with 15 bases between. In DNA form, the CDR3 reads TGTGCCAGCAGGCCCACGCTCAGGGCCTATGGCTACACCTTC. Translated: CASRPTLRAYGYTF.

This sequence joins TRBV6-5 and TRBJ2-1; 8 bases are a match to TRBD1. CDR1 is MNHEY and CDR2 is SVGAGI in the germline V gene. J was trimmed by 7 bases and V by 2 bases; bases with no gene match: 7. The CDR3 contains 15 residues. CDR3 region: CASSYPGQGSNEQFF. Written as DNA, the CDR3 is TGTGCCAGCAGTTACCCTGGACAGGGAAGTAATGAGCAGTTCTTC.

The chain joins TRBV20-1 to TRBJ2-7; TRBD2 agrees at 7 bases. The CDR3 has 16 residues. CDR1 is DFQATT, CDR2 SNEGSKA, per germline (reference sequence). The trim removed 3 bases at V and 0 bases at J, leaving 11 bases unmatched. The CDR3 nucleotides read TGCAGTGCTAGTTACATGAAGAGCGGGATCTCCTACGAGCAGTACTTC. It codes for CSASYMKSGISYEQYF.

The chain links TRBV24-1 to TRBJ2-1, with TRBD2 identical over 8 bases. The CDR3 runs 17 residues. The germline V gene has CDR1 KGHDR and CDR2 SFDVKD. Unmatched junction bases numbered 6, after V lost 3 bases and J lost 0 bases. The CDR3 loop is CATSDPRLASSYNEQFF. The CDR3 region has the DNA TGTGCCACCAGTGATCCTCGACTAGCGAGCTCCTACAATGAGCAGTTCTTC.

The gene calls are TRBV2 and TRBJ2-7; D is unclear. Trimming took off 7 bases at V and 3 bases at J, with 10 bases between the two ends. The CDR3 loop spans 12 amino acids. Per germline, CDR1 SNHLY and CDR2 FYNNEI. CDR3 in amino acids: CASILAHYEQYF. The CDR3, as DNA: TGTGCCAGCATCCTGGCCCACTACGAGCAGTACTTC.